Presented here are 15 T cell receptor beta chains from one specimen sequenced in a study of cytomegalovirus exposure and HLA in healthy donors. Primers for the PCR totalled 60 Vbeta and 13 Jbeta. Clones were sequenced by immunoSEQ multiplex PCR, and TCRdb holds only the in-frame ones, with some missing. The sample contains some 120,000 clones, roughly 74% of which appear only once. The sample consisted of PBMCs. The receptor set was obtained from a man aged 35 to 55 in good health and CMV-seropositive.

On this clone itself: The sample carries other DNA sequences with the same CDR3. The chain is built from TRBV5-6 and TRBJ2-2, with D perhaps TRBD1 (6 bases). Germline lookup yields CDR1 SGHDT and CDR2 YYEEEE. Trimming stripped 4 bases from V and 5 bases from J, with 15 bases between. This CDR3 comprises 15 residues. Written as DNA, the CDR3 is TGTGCCAGCAGCCCCGGGACATTATTTACCGGGGAGCTGTTTTTT. This sequence encodes CASSPGTLFTGELFF.

This clone was found once. The J gene is TRBJ1-1, the V gene TRBV5-1; the D gene is possibly TRBD1 (6 bases). The germline V and J ends were trimmed by 5 bases and 1 base, with 15 bases remaining between them. Germline loops: CDR1 SGHRS, CDR2 YFSETQ. This CDR3 region has 15 residues. The CDR3 sequence is CASSRGAGGNTEAFF. Here the CDR3 DNA reads TGCGCCAGCAGTCGGGGGGCGGGGGGGAACACTGAAGCTTTCTTT. The whole variable domain, remainder taken from reference TRBV5-1 and TRBJ1-1, is KAGVTQTPRYLIKTRGQQVTLSCSPISGHRSVSWYQQTPGQGLQFLFEYFSETQRNKGNFPGRFSGRQFSNSRSEMNVSTLELGDSALYLCASSRGAGGNTEAFFGQGTRLTVV.

V is TRBV10-3 and J is TRBJ2-7; 8 bases fit TRBD2. CDR1 and CDR2 from the germline V gene are ENHRY and SYGVKD. Unmatched junction bases numbered 6, after V lost 6 bases and J lost 5 bases. This CDR3 comprises 13 residues. The CDR3 sequence: CAIRSGGTHEQYF. CDR3 bases: TGTGCCATCAGAAGCGGGGGCACTCACGAGCAGTACTTC.

V is TRBV28 and J is TRBJ2-7, with 7 positions matching TRBD1. This CDR3 has 13 residues. The J segment lost 6 bases and the V segment lost 4 bases, leaving 6 bases of the junction unmatched. Germline values: CDR1 MDHEN, CDR2 SYDVKM. DNA of the CDR3: TGTGCCAGCAGTTCGACAGGGTCGGGCGAGCAGTACTTC. It yields the protein CASSSTGSGEQYF.

This chain's CDR3 is CSVEDQERYGYTF. In nucleotides, the CDR3 is TGCAGCGTTGAAGATCAGGAACGCTATGGCTACACCTTC. The rearrangement joins TRBV29-1 to TRBJ1-2; D remains unclear. Germline lookup yields CDR1 SQVTM and CDR2 ANQGSEA. With 0 bases removed from V and 4 bases from J, the gap between germline ends came to 9 bases. The CDR3 covers 13 residues.

V and J are TRBV9 and TRBJ2-7, with 9 bases aligning to TRBD1. V dropped 4 bases and J dropped 0; count of bases not matched to a gene: 8. Germline loops: CDR1 SGDLS, CDR2 YYNGEE. The CDR3 runs to 16 residues. CDR3 nucleotides: TGTGCCAGCAGCTCTACCGGGACAGGGACCTCCTACGAGCAGTACTTC. This gives the protein CASSSTGTGTSYEQYF. Complete variable domain (other parts from reference TRBV9 and TRBJ2-7): DSGVTQTPKHLITATGQRVTLRCSPRSGDLSVYWYQQSLDQGLQFLIQYYNGEERAKGNILERFSAQQFPDLHSELNLSSLELGDSALYFCASSSTGTGTSYEQYFGPGTRLTVT.

The chain has TRBV6-5 and TRBJ2-3; D unclear. V lost 7 bases, J lost 5 bases, and 13 bases lay in between. The germline V gene encodes CDR1 MNHEY and CDR2 SVGAGI. This CDR3 contains 13 residues. The CDR3 DNA follows: TGTGCCAGCAACCCCTACGGTGGAGATACGCAGTATTTT. It specifies CASNPYGGDTQYF.

The J gene is TRBJ2-3, the V gene TRBV5-1; maybe TRBD1 (6 bases). The V gene lost 0 bases and the J gene lost 3 bases, with 14 bases spanning the gap. Germline V gene data show CDR1 as SGHRS and CDR2 as YFSETQ. This CDR3 has 16 residues. The CDR3 DNA reads TGCGCCAGCAGCTTGGGGTTACAGGGTTTGACAGATACGCAGTATTTT. Protein sequence: CASSLGLQGLTDTQYF. The entire variable domain, with the rest obtained from reference TRBV5-1 and TRBJ2-3, is as follows: KAGVTQTPRYLIKTRGQQVTLSCSPISGHRSVSWYQQTPGQGLQFLFEYFSETQRNKGNFPGRFSGRQFSNSRSEMNVSTLELGDSALYLCASSLGLQGLTDTQYFGPGTRLTVL.

The chain uses TRBV30 and TRBJ1-1, with a weak D call TRBD1 (6 bases). Germline CDR1 reads GTSNPN; CDR2 reads SVGIG (reference sequence). Trimming took 8 bases from V and 2 from J, leaving 15 bases between them. This CDR3 is built from 13 residues. CDR3 amino acids: CAIRQGSNTEAFF. The CDR3 DNA reads TGTGCCATACGGCAGGGGTCCAACACTGAAGCTTTCTTT. The whole variable domain, remainder taken from reference TRBV30 and TRBJ1-1, is SQTIHQWPATLVQPVGSPLSLECTVEGTSNPNLYWYRQAAGRGLQLLFYSVGIGQISSEVPQNLSASRPQDRQFILSSKKLLLSDSGFYLCAIRQGSNTEAFFGQGTRLTVV.

The V gene is TRBV5-1, the J gene TRBJ2-2; no clear D gene. V lost 1 base to trimming and J lost 5 bases, with 6 bases between them. Germline CDR1 reads SGHRS; CDR2 reads YFSETQ. The CDR3 totals 13 residues. The CDR3: CASSLTVTGELFF. The CDR3 DNA is TGCGCCAGCAGCTTGACAGTTACCGGGGAGCTGTTTTTT.

V and J are TRBV2 and TRBJ2-1, with D perhaps TRBD1 (5 bases). The CDR3 is made up of 15 amino acids. The V end lost 0 bases, the J end lost 3 bases, and 9 bases lay between the germline ends. Germline lookup yields CDR1 SNHLY and CDR2 FYNNEI. CDR3 loop: CASSEAGALYNEQFF. The CDR3 DNA sequence: TGTGCCAGCAGTGAAGCAGGGGCCCTCTACAATGAGCAGTTCTTC.

This clone was seen more than once but under ten times. The chain employs TRBV28 and TRBJ2-5; TRBD2 is a possible D gene (6 bases). CDR1 MDHEN and CDR2 SYDVKM come from the germline V gene. CDR3 length: 14 residues. V was clipped by 3 bases and J by 5 bases, with 13 bases between them. The CDR3 DNA sequence: TGTGCCAGCAGTTTGGTGTTGGGGAGGGAGACCCAGTACTTC. It encodes CASSLVLGRETQYF. The variable domain in full, completed from reference TRBV28 and TRBJ2-5, reads DVKVTQSSRYLVKRTGEKVFLECVQDMDHENMFWYRQDPGLGLRLIYFSYDVKMKEKGDIPEGYSVSREKKERFSLILESASTNQTSMYLCASSLVLGRETQYFGPGTRLLVL.

The CDR3 reads CASSSEQGRTEAFF. CDR3 DNA sequence: TGCGCCAGCAGCTCAGAACAGGGTCGTACTGAAGCTTTCTTT. This chain links TRBV5-1 with TRBJ1-1; a possible D gene is TRBD1 (6 bases). The CDR3 length is 14 residues. Germline assignment: CDR1 SGHRS and CDR2 YFSETQ. Trimming shortened V by 3 bases and J by 5 bases, and 14 bases separated the two germline ends.

This chain links TRBV6-1 with TRBJ2-1; 7 nucleotides align to TRBD2. The CDR3 is made up of 15 amino acids. Germline lookup yields CDR1 MNHNS and CDR2 SASEGT. Unmatched junction bases numbered 6, after V lost 6 bases and J lost 1 base. The CDR3 DNA follows: TGTGCCAGCAGGGGGGGGTCCCTATCCTACAATGAGCAGTTCTTC. Its protein product is CASRGGSLSYNEQFF.

The rearrangement links TRBV6-1 to TRBJ1-5, with no clear D. V shed 7 bases and J shed 0 bases, with 13 bases lying between them. The V gene's germline CDR1 is MNHNS and CDR2 SASEGT. The CDR3 runs 15 residues. The CDR3 region has the DNA TGTGCCAGCACCGAATCCCTAAATAGCAATCAGCCCCAGCATTTT. This translates into CASTESLNSNQPQHF.